This entry describes one TCR beta chain. The antigen is not known. Data came from immunoSEQ multiplex PCR; TCRdb stores just in-frame clones and leaves some out. Among around 70,000 clones listed, 86% were seen once. The sample originates from a study of T cells in localized non-small cell lung cancer. Study observations and caveats: A median approximately 57 of the top 100 tumor clones appeared in adjacent lung. Tumor samples were not multi-region, leaving intratumor heterogeneity unexcluded. Those with higher blood T cell density had longer overall survival. Measurement of T cell clonality placed uninvolved adjacent lung highest, above the level in tumor.

CDR3 length equals 18 residues. Germline V CDR1 and CDR2: WNHNN, SYGVQD (reference sequence). V shed 8 bases, J shed 0 bases, and the junction held 18 bases outside the gene matches. The receptor was isolated from a male donor aged 60 or over with stage III squamous cell lung carcinoma. The chain combines TRBV10-1 with TRBJ1-1, with 7 bases lining up with TRBD1. Sequences were derived from peripheral blood, sampled before any cancer treatment. The CDR3 here is CASLIPQGGGPLNTEAFF. CDR3 nucleotides: TGCGCCAGCCTGATTCCCCAGGGGGGCGGCCCCTTGAACACTGAAGCTTTCTTT.